Shown below are 19 T cell receptor beta chains from a single sample sequenced in a study of OX40 agonist ivuxolimab in advanced cancers. TCRdb keeps only in-frame clones here, not all; method: immunoSEQ multiplex PCR. The sample holds about 80,000 clones, about 90% seen once. Sequences were derived from CD4+ or CD8+ T cells sorted from blood, sampled in a trial of the OX40 agonist ivuxolimab. These receptors were taken from an adult with an advanced solid tumor such as melanoma, head and neck, liver or kidney cancer.

The rearrangement links TRBV11-2 to TRBJ2-7; D unresolved. The DNA end is more similar to TRBJ2-1, so the J call may be wrong. CDR3 size: 13 residues. Germline V gene lookup returns CDR1 SGHAT and CDR2 FQNNGV. The CDR3 DNA is TGTGCCAGCAGCTTTTCCGTCATCGATGAGCAGTTCTTC. Residues: CASSFSVIDEQFF.

The gene calls are TRBV10-3 and TRBJ1-4; perhaps TRBD1 as D (6 bases). V lost 4 bases and J 7 bases, leaving 16 bases between the germline ends. This CDR3 has 15 residues. CDR1 and CDR2 from the germline V gene are ENHRY and SYGVKD. The CDR3 is CAISGSPGEFEKLFF. For the CDR3, the DNA is TGTGCCATCAGTGGATCCCCAGGGGAGTTTGAAAAACTGTTTTTT.

The V call is TRBV25-1, the J call TRBJ2-1; D uncertain. V gave up 5 bases and J gave up 4 bases, with 9 bases separating them. The CDR3 sequence is 13 residues long. Germline lookup yields CDR1 MGHDK and CDR2 SYGVNS. The CDR3 bases are TGTGCCAGCAGTTTCACGGAATACAATGAGCAGTTCTTC. It specifies CASSFTEYNEQFF.

The V and J genes are TRBV6-1 and TRBJ2-7, with 9 nucleotides matching TRBD1. Germline CDR1 and CDR2: MNHNS and SASEGT. J was trimmed by 3 bases and V by 3 bases; bases with no gene match: 9. The CDR3 covers 16 residues. CDR3 DNA sequence: TGTGCCAGCAGTGAGGTGGGACAGGGATTTGGCTACGAGCAGTACTTC. As protein: CASSEVGQGFGYEQYF.

The rearrangement links TRBV19 to TRBJ2-5, with 11 bases aligning to TRBD1. Trimming cost V 5 bases and J 7 bases; bases outside gene matches: 6. Germline assignment: CDR1 LNHDA and CDR2 SQIVND (reference sequence). This CDR3 is built from 14 residues. CDR3 in DNA: TGTGCCAGTAGTTACGGGACAGGGGGATGGACCCAGTACTTC. This encodes CASSYGTGGWTQYF.

The V call is TRBV10-1, the J call TRBJ2-3; 9 bases are shared with TRBD2. The V segment lost 4 bases and the J segment 1 base; nucleotides outside the gene matches: 3. Germline values: CDR1 WNHNN, CDR2 SYGVQD (reference sequence). The CDR3 is made up of 15 amino acids. In DNA, the CDR3 is TGCGCCAGCAGTGCTAAGCGGGGGGGCACAGATACGCAGTATTTT. It translates to CASSAKRGGTDTQYF.

This chain links TRBV10-3 with TRBJ2-7; TRBD1 matches 9 bases. V trimming: 3 bases; J trimming: 3 bases; junction bases outside the gene matches: 9. Germline V gene lookup returns CDR1 ENHRY and CDR2 SYGVKD. The CDR3 loop spans 16 amino acids. The CDR3 is CAISDPGTGGFYEQYF. The DNA for the CDR3 is TGTGCCATCAGTGACCCCGGAACAGGGGGCTTCTACGAGCAGTACTTC.

This rearrangement joins TRBV28 to TRBJ2-7; D uncertain. CDR3 length equals 14 residues. CDR1 is MDHEN and CDR2 is SYDVKM in the germline V gene. V was shortened by 2 bases and J by 2 bases, with 10 bases between the two germline ends. CDR3 loop: CASSLHPRAYEQYF. The CDR3 nucleotides are TGTGCCAGCAGTTTACACCCGAGAGCCTACGAGCAGTACTTC.

This chain uses TRBV2 with TRBJ2-3; 8 bases fit TRBD1. The CDR3 contains 16 residues. CDR1 SNHLY and CDR2 FYNNEI come from the germline V gene. V was pared by 6 bases and J by 2 bases, with 10 bases of the junction left unmatched. CDR3 loop: CASRDQGAFYTDTQYF. For the CDR3, the DNA is TGTGCCAGCAGGGATCAGGGGGCCTTCTACACAGATACGCAGTATTTT.

The rearrangement links TRBV5-6 to TRBJ2-1; 8 nucleotides match TRBD2. There are 14 residues in the CDR3. V was pared by 6 bases and J by 10 bases, with 12 bases of the junction left unmatched. Germline V gives CDR1 SGHDT, CDR2 YYEEEE. The CDR3 spells CASTPHGGAREQFF. CDR3 coding DNA: TGTGCCAGCACCCCTCACGGGGGGGCACGCGAGCAGTTCTTC.

This chain uses TRBV6-5 with TRBJ1-2; D is possibly TRBD1 (6 bases). CDR3 length equals 16 residues. Germline values: CDR1 MNHEY, CDR2 SVGAGI. V gave up 2 bases and J gave up 2 bases, with 15 bases separating them. DNA of the CDR3: TGTGCCAGCAGTTACAGTTCCGGACAGATAAACTATGGCTACACCTTC. Its protein is CASSYSSGQINYGYTF.

The genes are TRBV5-1 and TRBJ1-2; a weak D match, TRBD1 (6 bases). This CDR3 has 15 amino acids. Germline assignment: CDR1 SGHRS and CDR2 YFSETQ. The V gene lost 0 bases and the J gene lost 8 bases, with 17 bases spanning the gap. The CDR3 here is CASSLEAGALRGYTF. The CDR3 region has the DNA TGCGCCAGCAGCTTGGAGGCAGGGGCCCTCAGGGGCTACACCTTC.

V gene TRBV11-2 combines with J gene TRBJ2-3; D remains unclear. CDR1 and CDR2 from the germline V gene are SGHAT and FQNNGV. This CDR3 has 15 residues. Trimming removed 1 base from V and 1 base from J, with 9 bases in between. The CDR3 spells CASSLGRSGTDTQYF. The CDR3 coding sequence is TGTGCCAGCAGCTTAGGTCGGTCGGGCACAGATACGCAGTATTTT. Together with reference TRBV11-2 and TRBJ2-3, the CDR3 gives the full variable domain: EAGVAQSPRYKIIEKRQSVAFWCNPISGHATLYWYQQILGQGPKLLIQFQNNGVVDDSQLPKDRFSAERLKGVDSTLKIQPAKLEDSAVYLCASSLGRSGTDTQYFGPGTRLTVL.

A word on this clone: At the DNA level, this CDR3 is encoded by other sequences in the same sample as well. This sequence joins TRBV19 and TRBJ1-1; 9 bases are shared with TRBD1. Germline assignment: CDR1 LNHDA and CDR2 SQIVND (reference sequence). The trim removed 5 bases at V and 4 bases at J, leaving 5 bases unmatched. This CDR3 spans 14 amino acids. CDR3 residues: CASSQGQGTTEAFF. CDR3 bases: TGTGCCAGTAGTCAGGGACAGGGAACCACTGAAGCTTTCTTT.

V usage is TRBV25-1 and J usage is TRBJ2-2; 7 bases align to TRBD1. Trimming took 8 bases from V and 7 from J; bases not matched to a gene: 16. CDR1 MGHDK and CDR2 SYGVNS come from the germline V gene. This CDR3 region has 16 residues. CDR3 sequence (DNA): TGTGCCAGCCCCGTAAGCCGGGACAGAGGCAGCGGGGAGCTGTTTTTT. This codes for CASPVSRDRGSGELFF.

The genes are TRBV10-3 and TRBJ2-7, with TRBD2 matching over 7 bases. Germline CDR1 is ENHRY and CDR2 is SYGVKD. After removal of 2 bases from V and 5 bases from J, the junction contained 9 bases not matched to a gene. This CDR3 is built from 15 residues. CDR3: CAISEGRGGFNEQYF. CDR3 in DNA: TGTGCCATCAGTGAGGGGCGGGGAGGGTTTAACGAGCAGTACTTC.

The chain links TRBV7-8 to TRBJ1-4, with 8 bases that match TRBD1. Per the germline V gene, CDR1 is SGHVS and CDR2 is FQNEAQ. The J segment lost 2 bases and the V segment lost 5 bases, leaving 7 bases of the junction unmatched. The CDR3 contains 16 residues. In nucleotides, the CDR3 is TGTGCCAGCAGCCTGACAGGGGAGGGGACTAATGAAAAACTGTTTTTT. Translated: CASSLTGEGTNEKLFF.

The rearrangement joins TRBV11-2 to TRBJ2-3; 12 bases are shared with TRBD2. V dropped 10 bases and J dropped 3; count of bases not matched to a gene: 11. CDR1 and CDR2 (germline): SGHAT, FQNNGV. The CDR3 loop spans 16 amino acids. In DNA, the CDR3 is TGTGCCACTACCCTCCTAGCGGGGGGGCCTACAGATACGCAGTATTTT. It encodes CATTLLAGGPTDTQYF.

This chain links TRBV6-1 with TRBJ2-1; D uncertain. The CDR3 is made up of 14 amino acids. Germline CDR1 and CDR2: MNHNS and SASEGT. Trimming removed 10 bases from V and 0 bases from J, with 13 bases in between. Here the CDR3 reads CATTEGSSYNEQFF. CDR3 nucleotide sequence: TGTGCCACAACGGAAGGCAGCTCCTACAATGAGCAGTTCTTC.